Listed below are T cell receptor beta chains from one sample, sequenced in a study of blood T cells in healthy people across ages. TCRdb reanalysed the 5' RACE reads using MiXCR and keeps one entry per CDR3 protein. The sample yields fewer than 800,000 distinct CDR3 sequences, more than 20% seen once. This sample also belongs to another study, concerning T cells of mothers and their children.

The sample taken for sequencing was blood. The receptors stem from a boy aged 5 to 17 in good health. Both conserved end residues are part of each CDR3. The D gene is left open where the match is weak. A clone size is listed for some rows: how often the clone was seen (once, few, many), or a class if it is expanded.

D gene	clone size	J gene	V gene	CDR3 DNA	CDR3 protein
TRBD2	few	TRBJ2-7	TRBV28	TGTGCCAGCAGTTTAAGCGGGGCAAGGAGCTCCTACGAGCAGTACTTC	CASSLSGARSSYEQYF
TRBD1	few	TRBJ1-2	TRBV28	TGTGCCAGCAGTGGGCGGGCTTTGGAAGGGGGCTACTATGGCTACACCTTC	CASSGRALEGGYYGYTF
TRBD2	NA	TRBJ2-4	TRBV5-4	TGTGCCAGCAGCCCAGGGACTATCAAAAACATTCAGTACTTC	CASSPGTIKNIQYF
NA	few	TRBJ1-2	TRBV5-6	TGTGCCAGCAGCTTGGTAAGGAGCCGGGCCGGCTACACCTTC	CASSLVRSRAGYTF
NA	NA	TRBJ2-1	TRBV5-1	TGCGCCAGCAGCTTCCAAGGGGTTGGCGATGAGCAGTTCTTC	CASSFQGVGDEQFF
NA	NA	TRBJ1-2	TRBV7-2	TGTGCCAGCAGGGGAGGCGAAGTTGCTAACTATGGCTACACCTTC	CASRGGEVANYGYTF
TRBD1	NA	TRBJ1-2	TRBV12-3/TRBV12-4	TGTGCCAGCAGTTTAGTACAGGGGATCTACCATGGCTACACCTTC	CASSLVQGIYHGYTF
NA	NA	TRBJ2-5	TRBV20-1	TGCAGTGCTAGAAGGTGGGGCCAAGAGACCCAGTACTTC	CSARRWGQETQYF
NA	NA	TRBJ1-5	TRBV4-3	TGCGCCAGCAGTACGCACTTTGGCCAGGGTAGCAATCAGCCCCAGCATTTT	CASSTHFGQGSNQPQHF
NA	few	TRBJ2-7	TRBV7-9	TGTGCCAGCAGCCTGGTCGAGGGACGAGGGTACGAGCAGTACTTC	CASSLVEGRGYEQYF
NA	NA	TRBJ2-7	TRBV29-1	TGCAGCGTTTGGGGGAAGGTGGACTACGAGCAGTACTTC	CSVWGKVDYEQYF
NA	NA	TRBJ1-1	TRBV5-1	TGCGCCAGCAGAGGGGGGGACACTGAAGCTTTCTTT	CASRGGDTEAFF
NA	NA	TRBJ2-3	TRBV5-1	TGCGCCAGCAGCTCGGGAATAGTTCAGGCTAGCACAGATACGCAGTATTTT	CASSSGIVQASTDTQYF
TRBD1	NA	TRBJ1-1	TRBV7-8	TGTGCCAGCAGCTTTCGACAGGGGGCTCACACTGAAGCTTTCTTT	CASSFRQGAHTEAFF
TRBD2	few	TRBJ2-1	TRBV20-1	TGCAGTGCCTTGGGACTAGCGGGAGGAAAGAAGAGGTACAATGAGCAGTTCTTC	CSALGLAGGKKRYNEQFF
NA	few	TRBJ2-5	TRBV28	TGTGCCAGCAGTTTATACAGGGAAGAGACCCAGTACTTC	CASSLYREETQYF
NA	NA	TRBJ1-2	TRBV12-1	TGTGCCAGCAGCTCTCGGATAGGGGGAGACTATGGCTACACCTTC	CASSSRIGGDYGYTF
NA	NA	TRBJ2-6	TRBV9	TGTGCCAGCAGCGTAGACCGTTCGCGGGCCAACGTCCCGACTTTC	CASSVDRSRANVPTF
TRBD1	NA	TRBJ2-6	TRBV4-1	TGCGCCAGCAGCCTACGGGTCACAGGGGCTGGGGCCAACGTCCTGACTTTC	CASSLRVTGAGANVLTF
NA	few	TRBJ2-1	TRBV5-8	TGTGCCAGCAGCCTCGGGACACGCTCCTACAATGAGCAGTTCTTC	CASSLGTRSYNEQFF
TRBD1	few	TRBJ1-6	TRBV12-3/TRBV12-4	TGTGCCAGCAGCCCCGGGACAGGGTATTCACCCCTCCACTTT	CASSPGTGYSPLHF
NA	NA	TRBJ2-5	TRBV6-2/TRBV6-3	TGTGCCAGCAGCCTCCCGGTGCAGACCCAGTACTTC	CASSLPVQTQYF
TRBD1	NA	TRBJ1-2	TRBV29-1	TGCAGCGTCGGGGACAGCGGCTACACCTTC	CSVGDSGYTF
NA	NA	TRBJ1-1	TRBV3-1	TGTGCCAGCAGCCAGGGCCGGTACACTGAAGCTTTCTTT	CASSQGRYTEAFF
TRBD2	few	TRBJ2-5	TRBV10-3	TGTGCCTCCATGAGCGGGAGGGCCGGAGAGACCCAGTACTTC	CASMSGRAGETQYF
NA	few	TRBJ2-5	TRBV29-1	TGCAGCGTTGAGGTGGCAATCGGGACCCAGTACTTC	CSVEVAIGTQYF
TRBD2	NA	TRBJ2-1	TRBV20-1	TGCAGTGCCATGGGGACTAGCGGATGGTACAATGAGCAGTTCTTC	CSAMGTSGWYNEQFF
NA	few	TRBJ1-2	TRBV10-3	TGTGCCATCAGTGAGTCGATAGGCGGGATGAACTATGGCTACACCTTC	CAISESIGGMNYGYTF
TRBD2	few	TRBJ2-2	TRBV4-3	TGCGCCAGCGGGGGGCTAGCGGGGGGGAACGGGGAGCTGTTTTTT	CASGGLAGGNGELFF